This T cell receptor beta chain was found in a study of identical twins. Study-level results: In beta out-of-frame sequences, the excess sharing between twins was weaker. Analyses of zero insertions could be partly confounded by invariant MAIT and iNKT cells.

The table lists this clonotype with many counts. What it binds is unknown. In TCRdb, the 5' RACE reads were re-called with MiXCR into one record per CDR3 protein. The sample consists of about 480,000 distinct CDR3 sequences, about 14% of them appearing once. The V gene lost 6 bases and the J gene lost 8 bases, with 17 bases spanning the gap. The CDR3 runs 14 residues. These data also formed part of another study, on yellow fever vaccine responses in identical twins. This second study says: Twins reportedly mounted vaccine T cell responses that seemed partly convergent, partly personalized.

The sequence was collected from a woman younger than 35 in good health. This chain joins TRBV12-3 or TRBV12-4 and TRBJ1-3, with D hard to call. Sequences were obtained from CD4+ T cells sorted from blood. The CDR3 region is CASRSPKDRDTIYF. CDR3 in DNA: TGTGCCAGCAGGTCACCTAAGGACCGAGACACCATATATTTT.